A single sample is the source of the 23 T cell receptor beta chains below, sequenced in a study of T cells in Graves' hyperthyroidism and ophthalmopathy. The investigators amplified TCR beta CDR3 regions from RNA transcripts. HTBI primers were used for first-round RT-PCR of the TCR CDR3. TCRdb reprocessed the multiplex PCR reads with MiXCR, giving one entry per CDR3 protein. The table has roughly 650,000 distinct CDR3 sequences, more than 15% seen once. Sequenced sample: blood. The source is a woman aged 40 to 49 with Graves' ophthalmopathy.

This clonotype was seen more than once but under ten times. The chain employs TRBV20-1 and TRBJ1-5; D uncertain. V dropped 4 bases and J dropped 0 bases, with 7 bases sitting between them. The CDR3 has 13 amino acids. Germline CDR1 reads DFQATT; CDR2 reads SNEGSKA (reference sequence). CDR3 in DNA: TGCAGTGCTAAGGGTTATAGCAATCAGCCCCAGCATTTT. Protein product: CSAKGYSNQPQHF.

The table lists this clonotype with many counts. This chain links TRBV28 with TRBJ1-2; D remains unclear. This CDR3 has 14 amino acids. Per germline, CDR1 MDHEN and CDR2 SYDVKM. V gave up 5 bases and J gave up 6 bases, with 16 bases separating them. CDR3 in DNA: TGTGCCAGCAGTGCGTCGGCCTTATCCCATGGCTACACCTTC. Translating it yields CASSASALSHGYTF.

The rearrangement uses TRBV5-8 and TRBJ2-7; D is undetermined. V lost 0 bases, J lost 3 bases, and 7 bases lay in between. This CDR3 has 13 residues. The V gene's germline CDR1 is SGHTS and CDR2 YDEGEE. This chain's CDR3 is CASSLGHFYEQYF. The CDR3 DNA follows: TGTGCCAGCAGCTTGGGCCATTTCTACGAGCAGTACTTC.

The table lists this clonotype with many counts. This chain joins TRBV6-6 and TRBJ2-7; 8 bases line up with TRBD2. Germline CDR1 reads MNHNY; CDR2 reads SVGAGI (reference sequence). J was trimmed by 4 bases and V by 0 bases; bases with no gene match: 8. The length of the CDR3 is 16 residues. The CDR3 protein is CASSYSGGSGNYEQYF. CDR3 coding DNA: TGTGCCAGCAGTTACTCGGGTGGTAGCGGGAATTACGAGCAGTACTTC.

This chain links TRBV4-1 with TRBJ2-1; 12 bases line up with TRBD2. The CDR3 has 18 amino acids. V dropped 1 base and J dropped 1; count of bases not matched to a gene: 5. From germline, CDR1 is MGHRA and CDR2 YSYEKL. CDR3: CASSQGLAGVLSYNEQFF. The CDR3 DNA follows: TGCGCCAGCAGCCAAGGACTAGCGGGAGTATTGTCCTACAATGAGCAGTTCTTC.

This clonotype was detected ten times or more. The CDR3 region is CASSQTHHFSGNTIYF. DNA for the CDR3: TGTGCCAGCAGCCAAACGCATCACTTCTCTGGAAACACCATATATTTT. The chain links TRBV3-1 to TRBJ1-3; the D is unclear. The CDR3 consists of 16 residues. Between the trimmed V and J ends, which lost 2 bases and 0 bases, there was a span of 11 bases. CDR1 and CDR2 from the germline V gene are LGHDT and YNNKEL (reference sequence).

This clonotype was seen at least ten times. This rearrangement joins TRBV12-3 or TRBV12-4 to TRBJ1-1; weak D call: TRBD1 (6 bases). V dropped 7 bases and J dropped 1 base, with 10 bases sitting between them. The CDR3 loop spans 13 amino acids. The CDR3, as DNA: TGTGCCAGCAATTTGGGGGCGAACACTGAAGCTTTCTTT. Residues: CASNLGANTEAFF.

Many counts were recorded for this clonotype. This chain uses TRBV28 with TRBJ1-1; D unclear. Germline lookup yields CDR1 MDHEN and CDR2 SYDVKM. Trimming shortened V by 2 bases and J by 1 base, and 17 bases separated the two germline ends. The length of the CDR3 is 17 residues. The CDR3, as DNA: TGTGCCAGCAGTTTACAGGCCGACCCTCGATGGAACACTGAAGCTTTCTTT. Translating it yields CASSLQADPRWNTEAFF.

In its sample, this clonotype is medium-sized (0.01 to 0.1%). V is TRBV24-1 and J is TRBJ2-1, with D tentatively TRBD1 or TRBD2 (5 bases each). V dropped 4 bases and J dropped 0 bases, with 12 bases sitting between them. Germline V gives CDR1 KGHDR, CDR2 SFDVKD. The CDR3 totals 16 residues. The CDR3 here is CATSDSGPYSYNEQFF. In DNA form, the CDR3 reads TGTGCCACCAGTGACTCGGGACCCTACTCCTACAATGAGCAGTTCTTC.

The rearrangement links TRBV6-5 to TRBJ1-3; D perhaps matches TRBD1 (5 bases). The CDR3 is 16 residues long. V was shortened by 0 bases and J by 4 bases, with 13 bases between the two germline ends. From germline, CDR1 is MNHEY and CDR2 SVGAGI. CDR3 protein: CASSYSSGRAGNTIYF. The CDR3, as DNA: TGTGCCAGCAGTTACTCGTCAGGGAGGGCGGGAAACACCATATATTTT.

The table lists this clonotype with many counts. The V call is TRBV28, the J call TRBJ1-2; 7 bases align to TRBD1. Germline CDR1 MDHEN, CDR2 SYDVKM. Trimming cost V 6 bases and J 6 bases; bases outside gene matches: 10. The CDR3 consists of 14 residues. The CDR3 nucleotides read TGTGCCAGCAGCCTCCCCGGGACAGCGAATGGCTACACCTTC. Protein: CASSLPGTANGYTF.

V usage is TRBV29-1 and J usage is TRBJ2-7, with no clear D. V lost 3 bases to trimming and J lost 6 bases, with 12 bases between them. This CDR3 is 12 amino acids long. Germline V CDR1 and CDR2: SQVTM, ANQGSEA. The CDR3 protein is CSVERSNSEQYF. CDR3 bases: TGCAGCGTTGAGAGGTCGAATTCCGAGCAGTACTTC.

In this sample, this clonotype turned up a few times. The rearrangement uses TRBV7-2 and TRBJ2-1; 11 bases map to TRBD2. CDR3 length: 16 residues. CDR1 and CDR2 from the germline V gene are SGHTA and FQGNSA. V lost 6 bases and J lost 3; bases outside the gene matches: 7. The CDR3 loop is CASRRASGGFYNEQFF. DNA for the CDR3: TGTGCCAGCAGACGGGCTAGCGGGGGGTTCTACAATGAGCAGTTCTTC.

This clonotype was picked up many times. The chain combines TRBV20-1 with TRBJ2-3; D gene ambiguous. Trimming removed 3 bases from V and 1 base from J, with 8 bases in between. Per germline, CDR1 DFQATT and CDR2 SNEGSKA (reference sequence). This CDR3 is built from 13 residues. CDR3 residues: CSARGLGTDTQYF. The CDR3 DNA sequence: TGCAGTGCTAGGGGTCTAGGCACAGATACGCAGTATTTT.

This clonotype was seen repeatedly, ten times or more. The V call is TRBV29-1, the J call TRBJ1-1, with D possibly matching TRBD1 (5 bases). There are 11 residues in the CDR3. Germline V CDR1 and CDR2: SQVTM, ANQGSEA. In nucleotides, the CDR3 is TGCTTGGGGGAAGGGAACACTGAAGCTTTCTTT. This gives the protein CLGEGNTEAFF.

This clonotype has ten or more counts. The chain is built from TRBV2 and TRBJ2-6; tentative D call: TRBD2 (6 bases). CDR3 length: 20 residues. Trimming shortened V by 5 bases and J by 0 bases, and 23 bases separated the two germline ends. Germline-derived CDR1 and CDR2 are SNHLY and FYNNEI. The CDR3 DNA sequence: TGTGCCAGCAGTCCCAATCGAGGGGCGGGGTATTTCTCTGGGGCCAACGTCCTGACTTTC. Amino acid sequence: CASSPNRGAGYFSGANVLTF.

The V and J genes are TRBV10-3 and TRBJ2-3, with D perhaps matching TRBD2 (7 bases). Germline loops: CDR1 ENHRY, CDR2 SYGVKD. The CDR3 consists of 13 residues. Between the trimmed V and J ends, which lost 7 bases and 5 bases, there was a span of 13 bases. The CDR3 reads CAIKREGEDTQYF. In DNA, the CDR3 is TGTGCCATCAAGAGGGAGGGGGAAGATACGCAGTATTTT.

This clonotype was detected ten times or more. CDR3 sequence reads: CASSLLGTGNNEQFF. In DNA, the CDR3 is TGTGCCAGCAGTTTGCTCGGGACAGGGAACAATGAGCAGTTCTTC. The chain employs TRBV12-3 or TRBV12-4 and TRBJ2-1; 9 bases are a match to TRBD1. The CDR3 spans 15 residues. V lost 3 bases and J lost 5; bases outside the gene matches: 5.

This clonotype occurred many times. This chain links TRBV3-1 with TRBJ1-5, with D unclear. Germline-derived CDR1 and CDR2 are LGHDT and YNNKEL (reference sequence). V gave up 2 bases and J gave up 4 bases, with 6 bases separating them. This CDR3 region has 13 residues. The CDR3 region is CASSQQRNQPQHF. The CDR3 DNA reads TGTGCCAGCAGCCAACAACGAAATCAGCCCCAGCATTTT.

This clonotype was seen only a few times. This chain uses TRBV2 with TRBJ2-3, with D perhaps TRBD2 (6 bases). Germline V lookup: CDR1 SNHLY, CDR2 FYNNEI. This CDR3 comprises 16 residues. V shed 8 bases and J shed 0 bases, with 18 bases lying between them. CDR3 coding DNA: TGTGCCAGCTGGCCCCGGGACTTTACAAGCACAGATACGCAGTATTTT. The encoded protein is CASWPRDFTSTDTQYF. The full variable domain, rest sourced from reference TRBV2 and TRBJ2-3, is EPEVTQTPSHQVTQMGQEVILRCVPISNHLYFYWYRQILGQKVEFLVSFYNNEISEKSEIFDDQFSVERPDGSNFTLKIRSTKLEDSAMYFCASWPRDFTSTDTQYFGPGTRLTVL.

This clonotype came up many times. This chain links TRBV20-1 with TRBJ1-5; 8 nucleotides match TRBD1. The V segment lost 7 bases and the J segment 3 bases; nucleotides outside the gene matches: 11. The CDR3 consists of 15 residues. Looked up from germline, CDR1 is DFQATT and CDR2 is SNEGSKA (reference sequence). CDR3 DNA sequence: TGCAGTGTTGGGGCACGGACAGGGTTCAATCAGCCCCAGCATTTT. This encodes CSVGARTGFNQPQHF.

This clonotype occurred many times. The V and J genes are TRBV2 and TRBJ1-2; D remains unclear. Germline CDR1 is SNHLY and CDR2 is FYNNEI. The CDR3 has 12 residues. V was cut by 7 bases and J by 1 base, with 7 bases left in between. CDR3 nucleotides: TGTGCCAGCATGAGGTTTAACTATGGCTACACCTTC. Its protein product is CASMRFNYGYTF.

This clonotype has at least ten counts. The chain recombines TRBV7-2 with TRBJ2-3; D is unresolved. CDR1 is SGHTA and CDR2 is FQGNSA in the germline V gene. Trimming removed 1 base from V and 4 bases from J, with 6 bases in between. The CDR3 extends over 13 amino acids. CDR3 protein: CASSLVPADTQYF. CDR3 bases: TGTGCCAGCAGCTTAGTACCTGCAGATACGCAGTATTTT.